These T cell receptor beta chains were read from a single sample in a study of identical twins. A single record per CDR3 protein comes from TCRdb applying MiXCR to the 5' RACE reads. The table includes hundreds of thousands of distinct CDR3 sequences, over 20% detected once. These data also featured in a second study, about T cells expressing NK-cell markers.

The source material was PBMCs. These receptor sequences come from a woman between 18 and 30 years old in good health. CDR3s include the opening cysteine and the closing phenylalanine or tryptophan. Fields, in order: D gene, J gene, clone size, V gene, CDR3 protein, CDR3 DNA. A D gene is named only where the DNA matches it firmly. The size entry is marked missing in some rows and otherwise reads once, few, many or a size class.

NA | TRBJ1-2 | few | TRBV20-1 | CSARDLSSNYGYTF | TGCAGTGCTAGAGATCTTTCGTCGAACTATGGCTACACCTTC
NA | TRBJ2-7 | few | TRBV9 | CASSVRDGSYEQYF | TGTGCCAGCAGCGTCCGGGACGGCTCCTACGAGCAGTACTTC
NA | TRBJ2-1 | NA | TRBV7-2 | CASSPGSYRFF | TGTGCCAGCAGCCCAGGCAGTTATCGGTTCTTC
NA | TRBJ2-5 | few | TRBV6-2/TRBV6-3 | CASHRGQNKETQYF | TGTGCCAGTCATCGAGGACAGAACAAAGAGACCCAGTACTTC
NA | TRBJ2-5 | NA | TRBV27 | CASSRTVRGLQETQYF | TGTGCCAGCAGCAGAACCGTTCGCGGACTTCAAGAGACCCAGTACTTC
NA | TRBJ2-3 | NA | TRBV7-2 | CASSPFATDTQYF | TGTGCCAGCAGCCCGTTTGCGACAGATACGCAGTATTTT
NA | TRBJ2-3 | NA | TRBV6-1 | CASTPTGFLRTDTQYF | TGTGCCAGCACCCCAACGGGGTTTTTGAGGACAGATACGCAGTATTTT
NA | TRBJ2-7 | many | TRBV27 | CASSLAVTSSFYEQYF | TGTGCCAGCAGTTTAGCAGTTACCAGTTCATTCTACGAGCAGTACTTC
NA | TRBJ2-1 | few | TRBV12-3/TRBV12-4 | CASSFAGPPANEQFF | TGTGCCAGCAGTTTTGCGGGGCCTCCCGCCAATGAGCAGTTCTTC
NA | TRBJ2-5 | once | TRBV12-3/TRBV12-4 | CASSLMVGLETQYF | TGTGCCAGCAGTTTAATGGTTGGATTAGAGACCCAGTACTTC
NA | TRBJ1-2 | few | TRBV29-1 | CSVVSLLGYGYTF | TGCAGCGTTGTGTCCCTCCTGGGCTATGGCTACACCTTC
NA | TRBJ2-7 | NA | TRBV4-3 | CASSPQRGGEQYF | TGCGCCAGCAGCCCGCAGAGGGGAGGCGAGCAGTACTTC
TRBD2 | TRBJ2-1 | few | TRBV2 | CAIPGLAGTSTIDEQFF | TGTGCCATCCCGGGACTAGCGGGAACCTCGACTATTGATGAGCAGTTCTTC
NA | TRBJ1-2 | few | TRBV7-9 | CASSFKGLDGYTF | TGTGCCAGCAGCTTTAAAGGGCTTGATGGCTACACCTTC
TRBD1 | TRBJ1-2 | NA | TRBV5-1 | CASSLGTGNTGYTF | TGCGCCAGCAGCTTGGGGACAGGGAATACTGGCTACACCTTC
TRBD2 | TRBJ2-3 | NA | TRBV5-1 | CASKLAESTDTQYF | TGCGCCAGCAAACTAGCGGAGAGCACAGATACGCAGTATTTT
NA | TRBJ2-7 | NA | TRBV5-1 | CASSFRWGSYEQYF | TGCGCCAGCAGCTTTAGGTGGGGATCTTACGAGCAGTACTTC
NA | TRBJ2-7 | few | TRBV6-2/TRBV6-3 | CASSRRTSPLYEQYF | TGTGCCAGCAGCAGGAGAACCTCCCCACTCTACGAGCAGTACTTC
NA | TRBJ1-2 | many | TRBV5-5 | CASSLDTVANYGYTF | TGTGCCAGCAGCTTGGATACAGTCGCTAACTATGGCTACACCTTC
NA | TRBJ1-2 | few | TRBV29-1 | CSVVLPLGGYTF | TGCAGCGTTGTTCTCCCTCTGGGGGGCTACACCTTC
NA | TRBJ2-1 | few | TRBV7-9 | CASSLHRVTSSYNEQFF | TGTGCCAGCAGCTTACATCGAGTGACGAGCTCCTACAATGAGCAGTTCTTC
TRBD2 | TRBJ2-7 | NA | TRBV9 | CASSETSGDSYEQYF | TGTGCCAGCAGCGAAACTAGCGGGGATTCCTACGAGCAGTACTTC
NA | TRBJ2-1 | many | TRBV19 | CGTASYNEQFF | TGTGGGACAGCCTCATACAATGAGCAGTTCTTC
NA | TRBJ1-2 | once | TRBV6-5 | CASSFRGTIYGYTF | TGTGCCAGCAGTTTCAGGGGCACCATCTATGGCTACACCTTC
NA | TRBJ2-7 | NA | TRBV20-1 | CSAKGFGEQYF | TGCAGTGCTAAAGGGTTTGGCGAGCAGTACTTC
TRBD1 | TRBJ2-1 | NA | TRBV5-1 | CASSVGQKANEQFF | TGCGCCAGCAGCGTGGGACAGAAGGCGAATGAGCAGTTCTTC
NA | TRBJ1-6 | NA | TRBV5-1 | CASSLDWVNSPLHF | TGCGCCAGCAGCTTGGATTGGGTGAATTCACCCCTCCACTTT